This is a list of T cell receptor beta chains from one sample in a study of blood T cell repertoires in COVID-19. Measured with immunoSEQ multiplex PCR; TCRdb has only the in-frame clones, and not every one. Of fewer than 400,000 clones listed, approximately 91% were seen once; the top ten hold around 4.8%. Input material: PBMCs or T cells enriched from blood (not recorded which). These TCRs come from a man aged 60 to 75 who had recovered from COVID-19. CDR3s include the opening cysteine and the closing phenylalanine or tryptophan. A D gene is named only where the DNA matches it firmly. Rows may omit the clone size; those that give it use once, few, many or a size class.

v_call,j_call,clone_size,d_call,cdr3_nt,cdr3_aa
TRBV12-3/TRBV12-4,TRBJ1-6,-,-,TGTGCCAGCAGTCAAGGGGGATCACCCCTCCACTTT,CASSQGGSPLHF
TRBV3-1/TRBV3-2,TRBJ2-3,-,TRBD1,TGTGCCAGCAGCCACCCCGGGACAGTTACAGATACGCAGTATTTT,CASSHPGTVTDTQYF
TRBV18,TRBJ2-7,-,-,TGTGCCAGCTCACCACCGCAGGAAGCCCCATACGAGCAGTACTTC,CASSPPQEAPYEQYF
TRBV7-3,TRBJ1-5,-,-,TGTGCCAGCAGCTTGGCTCAAGTCAATCAGCCCCAGCATTTT,CASSLAQVNQPQHF
TRBV5-1,TRBJ1-1,-,-,TGCGCCAGCAGCGAGGGAGTGAACACTGAAGCTTTCTTT,CASSEGVNTEAFF
TRBV21-1,TRBJ2-1,-,-,TGTGCCTCCACTGACAGGGAATTCCTTCGCTTAAGCTCCTACAATGAGCAGTTCTTC,CASTDREFLRLSSYNEQFF
TRBV30,TRBJ1-2,-,-,TGTGCCTGGAGTCCAGGGTATGGCTACACCTTC,CAWSPGYGYTF
TRBV4-1,TRBJ1-3,-,TRBD1,TGCGCCAGCAGCCAAGGACAGGGATCCGGAAACACCATATATTTT,CASSQGQGSGNTIYF
TRBV15,TRBJ2-1,-,-,TGTGCCACCAGCAGAGAAGGGGTGTGGAGTGAGCAGTTCTTC,CATSREGVWSEQFF
TRBV30,TRBJ2-3,-,TRBD2,TGTGCCTGGAGTGCGGGAGGACCCGGCACAGATACGCAGTATTTT,CAWSAGGPGTDTQYF
TRBV12-3/TRBV12-4,TRBJ2-6,-,-,TGTGCCAGCAGACTAGCTGGGGCCAACGTCCTGACTTTC,CASRLAGANVLTF
TRBV5-1,TRBJ1-4,-,TRBD1,TGCGCCAGCAGCGTGGGACAGGGGTACGAAAAACTGTTTTTT,CASSVGQGYEKLFF
TRBV11-2,TRBJ2-4,-,-,TGTGCCAGCAGCTTAGATAGGAGCGCTAGACTAGCCAAAAACATTCAGTACTTC,CASSLDRSARLAKNIQYF
TRBV11-3,TRBJ1-1,-,TRBD1,TGTGCCAGCAGCCCAGGTCAGGGGGCGGGCACTGAAGCTTTCTTT,CASSPGQGAGTEAFF
TRBV5-1,TRBJ1-2,-,TRBD1,TGCGCCAGCAGCCTTAGGGACAGGGAAGTGGATGGCTACACCTTC,CASSLRDREVDGYTF
TRBV7-9,TRBJ2-1,-,-,TGTGCCAGCAGCTCCCCAAATGAGCAGTTCTTC,CASSSPNEQFF
TRBV5-1,TRBJ1-4,-,TRBD1,TGCGCCAGCAGCTTGGCCGGACAGGGGGCTGAAAAACTGTTTTTT,CASSLAGQGAEKLFF
TRBV5-1,TRBJ2-4,-,TRBD2,TGCGCCAGCAGCTTGGTGGTCGGGAGGGCTGTTCGGTACTTC,CASSLVVGRAVRYF
TRBV27,TRBJ1-5,-,-,TGTGCCAGCAGTCGGAGGGAAAATCAGCCCCAGCATTTT,CASSRRENQPQHF
TRBV3-1/TRBV3-2,TRBJ1-5,-,-,TGTGCCAGCAGCCAGGGACACAGCAATCAGCCCCAGCATTTT,CASSQGHSNQPQHF
TRBV7-9,TRBJ2-3,-,TRBD2,TGTGCCAGCAGCCCATGGACTAGCGGGGTGTCCACAGATACGCAGTATTTT,CASSPWTSGVSTDTQYF
TRBV12-3/TRBV12-4,TRBJ2-3,-,-,TGTGCCAGCAGCGTTCTTGCGGATACGCAGTATTTT,CASSVLADTQYF
TRBV10-3,TRBJ2-5,-,-,TGTGCCATCAGCGACCCGGGACATCAAGAGACCCAGTACTTC,CAISDPGHQETQYF
TRBV24-1,TRBJ2-5,-,-,TGTGCCACCAGTTTCGGAGGGGAGACCCAGTACTTC,CATSFGGETQYF
TRBV24-1,TRBJ2-5,few,TRBD1,TGTGCCACCAGCGCCTATGGCAGGGGGCAAGAGACCCAGTACTTC,CATSAYGRGQETQYF
TRBV28,TRBJ2-3,-,TRBD2,TGTGCCAGCAGTTTTCTTAGGGAGGGGGATACGCAGTATTTT,CASSFLREGDTQYF
TRBV3-1/TRBV3-2,TRBJ2-1,-,TRBD2,TGTGCCAGCAGCCAATCAACTAGCGGGAGTAGCTACAATGAGCAGTTCTTC,CASSQSTSGSSYNEQFF
TRBV5-1,TRBJ2-2,-,TRBD2,TGCGCCAGCAGCTTGGTGGCTAGCGGGATAACCGGGGAGCTGTTTTTT,CASSLVASGITGELFF
TRBV6-2/TRBV6-3,TRBJ2-7,-,-,TGTGCCAGCAGTTACCGGAGGGGTTCTCACGAGCAGTACTTC,CASSYRRGSHEQYF
TRBV4-1,TRBJ2-5,-,-,TGCGCCAGCAGCCTCTACCTGGCAGGGACTGGAGAGACCCAGTACTTC,CASSLYLAGTGETQYF
TRBV5-1,TRBJ2-5,-,TRBD1,TGCGCCAGCAGCCGCCAGTTACAGGGGGAAGGGGAGACCCAGTACTTC,CASSRQLQGEGETQYF
TRBV2,TRBJ2-3,-,TRBD2,TGTGCCAGCAGAGCTAGCGGGAGCGGCGCAGATACGCAGTATTTT,CASRASGSGADTQYF
TRBV9,TRBJ1-5,-,TRBD1,TGTGCCAGCAGCGCAGGGACAGGGGGCGGCCAGCCCCAGCATTTT,CASSAGTGGGQPQHF
TRBV5-1,TRBJ1-2,-,-,TGCGCCAGCAGGAGATTGGACAGCAACGACTATGGCTACACCTTC,CASRRLDSNDYGYTF
TRBV24-1,TRBJ2-3,-,TRBD1,TGTGCCACCAGTGATTCCGGGACAGTCACAGATACGCAGTATTTT,CATSDSGTVTDTQYF
TRBV4-1,TRBJ1-2,-,TRBD1,TGCGCCAGCAGCCAAGCTCCGGACAGGGGGCTCTATGGCTACACCTTC,CASSQAPDRGLYGYTF
TRBV18,TRBJ2-6,once,-,TGTGCCAGCTCAGCGACAGGCTCTGGGGCCAACGTCCTGACTTTC,CASSATGSGANVLTF
TRBV28,TRBJ2-1,-,-,TGTGCCAGCAGTTTTCATTTCAATGAGCAGTTCTTC,CASSFHFNEQFF
TRBV5-1,TRBJ1-1,-,-,TGCGCCAGCAGCCAGATCTTGGGGGGAGAAGCTTTCTTT,CASSQILGGEAFF
TRBV28,TRBJ1-2,-,-,TGTGCCAGCAGTTTATTTTCAGGACGGGGCTATGGCTACACCTTC,CASSLFSGRGYGYTF
TRBV10-1,TRBJ2-5,once,TRBD1,TGCGCCGTCCACAGGGGGATGGAGACCCAGTACTTC,CAVHRGMETQYF